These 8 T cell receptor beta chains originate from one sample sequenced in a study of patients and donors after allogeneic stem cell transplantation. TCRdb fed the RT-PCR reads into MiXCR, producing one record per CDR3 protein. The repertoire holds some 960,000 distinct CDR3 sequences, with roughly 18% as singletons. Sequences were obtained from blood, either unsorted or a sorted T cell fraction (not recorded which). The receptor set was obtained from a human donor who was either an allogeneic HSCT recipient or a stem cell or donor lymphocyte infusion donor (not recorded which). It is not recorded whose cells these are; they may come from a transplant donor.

The CDR3 nucleotides are TGTGCCAGCAGGGGGACTTTAACTTATCAGCCCCAGCATTTT. It encodes CASRGTLTYQPQHF. The chain joins TRBV2 to TRBJ1-5; D perhaps matches TRBD1 (5 bases). Trimming took off 6 bases at V and 5 bases at J, with 14 bases between the two ends. From germline, CDR1 is SNHLY and CDR2 FYNNEI. CDR3 size: 14 residues.

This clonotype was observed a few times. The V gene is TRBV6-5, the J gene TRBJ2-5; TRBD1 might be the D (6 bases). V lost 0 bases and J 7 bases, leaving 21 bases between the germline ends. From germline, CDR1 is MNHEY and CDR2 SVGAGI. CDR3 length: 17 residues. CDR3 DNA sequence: TGTGCCAGCAGTTACTCGATATATCATCAGGGGCCTGGGACCCAGTACTTC. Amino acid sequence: CASSYSIYHQGPGTQYF.

This chain's CDR3 is CASSEDYKETQYF. For the CDR3, the DNA is TGTGCCAGCAGTGAAGACTACAAAGAGACCCAGTACTTC. V gene TRBV2 combines with J gene TRBJ2-5; D remains unclear. CDR1 and CDR2 (germline): SNHLY, FYNNEI. V lost 1 base and J 3 bases, leaving 6 bases between the germline ends. The CDR3 loop spans 13 amino acids.

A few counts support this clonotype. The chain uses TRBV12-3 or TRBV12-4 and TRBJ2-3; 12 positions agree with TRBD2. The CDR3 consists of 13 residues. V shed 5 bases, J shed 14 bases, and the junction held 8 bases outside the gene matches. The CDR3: CASSARLAGEGYF. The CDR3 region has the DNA TGTGCCAGCAGTGCCAGACTAGCGGGGGAGGGGTATTTT.

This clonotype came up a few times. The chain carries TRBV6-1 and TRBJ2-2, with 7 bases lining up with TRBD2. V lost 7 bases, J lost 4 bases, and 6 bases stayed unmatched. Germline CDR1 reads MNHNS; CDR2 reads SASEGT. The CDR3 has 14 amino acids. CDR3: CASMVGGGTGELFF. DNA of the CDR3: TGTGCCAGCATGGTAGGCGGGGGCACCGGGGAGCTGTTTTTT.

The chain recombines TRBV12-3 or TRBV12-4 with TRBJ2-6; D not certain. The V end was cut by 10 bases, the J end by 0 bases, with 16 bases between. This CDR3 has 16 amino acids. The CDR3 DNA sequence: TGTGCCACCACCGGGTACGAACCCTCTGGGGCCAACGTCCTGACTTTC. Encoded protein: CATTGYEPSGANVLTF.

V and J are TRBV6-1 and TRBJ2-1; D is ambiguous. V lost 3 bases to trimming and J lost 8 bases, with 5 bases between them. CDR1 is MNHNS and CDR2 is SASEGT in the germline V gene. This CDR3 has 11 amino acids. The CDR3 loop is CASSEAHEQFF. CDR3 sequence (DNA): TGTGCCAGCAGTGAGGCCCATGAGCAGTTCTTC.

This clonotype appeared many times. CDR3 protein: CASSRNRAPEAFF. Here the CDR3 DNA reads TGCGCCAGCAGTCGTAACAGGGCCCCCGAAGCTTTCTTT. The V gene is TRBV4-1, the J gene TRBJ1-1; TRBD1 is a possible D gene (6 bases). The CDR3 is 13 amino acids. Trimming cost V 6 bases and J 8 bases, with 16 bases left between them. Germline CDR1 is MGHRA and CDR2 is YSYEKL.